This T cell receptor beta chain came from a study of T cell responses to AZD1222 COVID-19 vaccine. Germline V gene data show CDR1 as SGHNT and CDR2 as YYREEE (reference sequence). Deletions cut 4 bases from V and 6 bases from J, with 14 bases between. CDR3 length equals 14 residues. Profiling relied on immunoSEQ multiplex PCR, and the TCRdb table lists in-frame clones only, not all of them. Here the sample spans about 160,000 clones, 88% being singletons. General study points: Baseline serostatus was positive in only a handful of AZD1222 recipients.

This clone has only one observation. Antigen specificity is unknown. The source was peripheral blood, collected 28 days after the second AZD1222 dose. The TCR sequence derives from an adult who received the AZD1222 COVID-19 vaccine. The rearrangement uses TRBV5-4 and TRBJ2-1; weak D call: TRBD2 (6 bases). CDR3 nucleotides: TGTGCCAGCAGCCTGGAGGGGTCGGGCAATGAGCAGTTCTTC. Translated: CASSLEGSGNEQFF.